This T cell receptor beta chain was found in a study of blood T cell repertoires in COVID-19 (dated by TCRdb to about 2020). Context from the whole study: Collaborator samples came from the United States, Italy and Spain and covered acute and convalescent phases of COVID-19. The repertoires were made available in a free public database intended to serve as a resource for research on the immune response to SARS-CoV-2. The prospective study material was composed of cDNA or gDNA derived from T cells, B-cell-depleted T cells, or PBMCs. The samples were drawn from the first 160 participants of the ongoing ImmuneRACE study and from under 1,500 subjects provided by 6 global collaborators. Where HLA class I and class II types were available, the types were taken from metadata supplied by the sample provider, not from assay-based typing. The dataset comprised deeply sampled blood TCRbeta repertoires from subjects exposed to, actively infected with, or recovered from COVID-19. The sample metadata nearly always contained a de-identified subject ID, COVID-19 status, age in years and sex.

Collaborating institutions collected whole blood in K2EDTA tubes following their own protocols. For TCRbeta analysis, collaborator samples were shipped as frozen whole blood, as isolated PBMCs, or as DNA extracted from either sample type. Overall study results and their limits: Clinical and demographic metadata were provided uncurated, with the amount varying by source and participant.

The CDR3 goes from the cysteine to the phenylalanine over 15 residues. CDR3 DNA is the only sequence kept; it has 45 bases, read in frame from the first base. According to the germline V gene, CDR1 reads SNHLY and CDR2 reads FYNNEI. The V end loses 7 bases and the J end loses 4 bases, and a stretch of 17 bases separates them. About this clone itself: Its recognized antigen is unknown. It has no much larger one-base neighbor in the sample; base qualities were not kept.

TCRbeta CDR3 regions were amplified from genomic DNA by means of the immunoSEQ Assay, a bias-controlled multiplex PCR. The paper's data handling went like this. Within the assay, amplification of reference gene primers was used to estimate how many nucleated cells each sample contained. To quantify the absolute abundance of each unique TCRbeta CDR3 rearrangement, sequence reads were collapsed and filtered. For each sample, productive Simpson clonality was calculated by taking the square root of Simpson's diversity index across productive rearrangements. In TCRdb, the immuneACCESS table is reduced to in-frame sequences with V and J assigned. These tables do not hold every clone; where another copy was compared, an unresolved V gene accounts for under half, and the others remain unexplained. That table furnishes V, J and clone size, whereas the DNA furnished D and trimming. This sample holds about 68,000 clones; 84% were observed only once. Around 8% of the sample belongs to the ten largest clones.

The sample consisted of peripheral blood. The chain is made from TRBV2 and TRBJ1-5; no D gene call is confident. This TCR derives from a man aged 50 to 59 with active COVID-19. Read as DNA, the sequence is TGTGCCAGCAACGGGATGGGCTCCCGGAATCAGCCCCAGCATTTT. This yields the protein CASNGMGSRNQPQHF.